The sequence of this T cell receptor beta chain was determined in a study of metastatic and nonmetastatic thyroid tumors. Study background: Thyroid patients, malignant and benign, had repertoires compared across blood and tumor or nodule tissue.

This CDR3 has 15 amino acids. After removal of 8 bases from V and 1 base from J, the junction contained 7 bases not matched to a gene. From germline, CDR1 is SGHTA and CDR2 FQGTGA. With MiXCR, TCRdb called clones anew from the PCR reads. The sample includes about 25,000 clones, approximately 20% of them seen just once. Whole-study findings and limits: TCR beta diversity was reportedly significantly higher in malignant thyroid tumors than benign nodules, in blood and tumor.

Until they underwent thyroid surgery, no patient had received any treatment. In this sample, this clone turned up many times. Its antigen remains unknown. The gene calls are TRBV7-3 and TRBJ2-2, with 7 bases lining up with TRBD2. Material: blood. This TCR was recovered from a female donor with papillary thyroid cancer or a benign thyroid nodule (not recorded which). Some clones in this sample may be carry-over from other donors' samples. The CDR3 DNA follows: TGTGCCAGCGGGGGAGGGCAGGGGAACACCGGGGAGCTGTTTTTT. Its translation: CASGGGQGNTGELFF.